This TCR beta chain was captured in a study of T cell responses to AZD1222 COVID-19 vaccine. J was trimmed by 0 bases and V by 6 bases; bases with no gene match: 7. This CDR3 is 16 amino acids long. CDR1 is SEHNR and CDR2 is FQNEAQ in the germline V gene (reference sequence). Only in-frame clones appear in the TCRdb table, and some are missing; sequencing was by immunoSEQ multiplex PCR. The sample has tens of thousands of clones, roughly 90% seen once. The genes are TRBV7-9 and TRBJ2-7, with 11 nucleotides matching TRBD2. Sample: peripheral blood, taken on day 0 of AZD1222 vaccination. This receptor was identified in an adult in good health. The CDR3: CASSPKGTSGSYEQYF. CDR3 nucleotides: TGTGCCAGCAGTCCAAAAGGGACTAGCGGCTCCTACGAGCAGTACTTC.